This is a list of T cell receptor beta chains from one sample in a study of T cell responses to AZD1222 COVID-19 vaccine. Profiled with immunoSEQ multiplex PCR; TCRdb holds only in-frame clones, not every one. Among fewer than 65,000 clones listed, 80% to 90% were seen once. Sequences were derived from peripheral blood, sampled on day 0 of AZD1222 vaccination. Receptor source: an adult in good health. The CDR3 runs from the conserved cysteine through the conserved F or W. The D gene is left open where the match is weak. Clone size is not always given. Where it is, it says once, few, many or a class for expanded clones.

cdr3_nt | cdr3_aa | d_call | j_call | v_call | clone_size
TGTGCCACCAGCAGAGATGGGTTGGCCGAGGGCTACACCTTC | CATSRDGLAEGYTF | NA | TRBJ1-2 | TRBV15 | NA
TGCAGCGTTTTAATTTCGGGGCGGCTCTATGGCTACACCTTC | CSVLISGRLYGYTF | NA | TRBJ1-2 | TRBV29-1 | once
TGCAGCGTGGTGGGTGGACAGGGGAACTATGGCTACACCTTC | CSVVGGQGNYGYTF | TRBD1 | TRBJ1-2 | TRBV29-1 | NA
TGTGCCAGCTCACGACACGGCGCAGATACGCAGTATTTT | CASSRHGADTQYF | NA | TRBJ2-3 | TRBV18 | NA
TGTGCCAGCAGCCCAGGACTAGCGAGCCTCCAAGAGACCCAGTACTTC | CASSPGLASLQETQYF | TRBD2 | TRBJ2-5 | TRBV7-3 | NA
TGTGCCAGCAGCTTATATGTTAACACCATATATTTT | CASSLYVNTIYF | NA | TRBJ1-3 | TRBV7-9 | NA
TGTGCCAGCAGTTTATCATCCGGGGAGTACCACCGGGAGCTGTTTTTT | CASSLSSGEYHRELFF | NA | TRBJ2-2 | TRBV27 | NA
TGTGCCAGCTCACCCGGACAGAACACTGAAGCTTTCTTT | CASSPGQNTEAFF | NA | TRBJ1-1 | TRBV18 | NA
TGTGCCAGCTCACCACCCGGGATAAGCAGCACAGATACGCAGTATTTT | CASSPPGISSTDTQYF | NA | TRBJ2-3 | TRBV18 | once
TGCGCCAGCAGCTCACGACTAGCGGGGAACACCGGGGAGCTGTTTTTT | CASSSRLAGNTGELFF | TRBD2 | TRBJ2-2 | TRBV5-1 | NA
TGTGCCAGCAGCCAATACCAGAATGAGCAGTTCTTC | CASSQYQNEQFF | NA | TRBJ2-1 | TRBV13 | few
TGTGCCAGCTCAGAACAGGCAGGGAATCAGCCCCAGCATTTT | CASSEQAGNQPQHF | NA | TRBJ1-5 | TRBV18 | NA
TGTGCCAGCAGACCACGGGCCGTGAACACTGAAGCTTTCTTT | CASRPRAVNTEAFF | NA | TRBJ1-1 | TRBV5-8 | NA
TGCGCCAGCAGCGAAGGCCGAATAGACAGGGGGAAAGAGACCCAGTACTTC | CASSEGRIDRGKETQYF | TRBD1 | TRBJ2-5 | TRBV5-1 | once
TGTGCCAGCAGCTTAAGGAATCTTAACTATGGCTACACCTTC | CASSLRNLNYGYTF | NA | TRBJ1-2 | TRBV7-9 | NA
TGTGCCAGCAGCCCACGACAGGGGCTCTCCACTGAAGCTTTCTTT | CASSPRQGLSTEAFF | TRBD1 | TRBJ1-1 | TRBV7-8 | NA
TGTGCCAGCAGCCGGGATAGCGGCACAGATACGCAGTATTTT | CASSRDSGTDTQYF | NA | TRBJ2-3 | TRBV5-4 | NA